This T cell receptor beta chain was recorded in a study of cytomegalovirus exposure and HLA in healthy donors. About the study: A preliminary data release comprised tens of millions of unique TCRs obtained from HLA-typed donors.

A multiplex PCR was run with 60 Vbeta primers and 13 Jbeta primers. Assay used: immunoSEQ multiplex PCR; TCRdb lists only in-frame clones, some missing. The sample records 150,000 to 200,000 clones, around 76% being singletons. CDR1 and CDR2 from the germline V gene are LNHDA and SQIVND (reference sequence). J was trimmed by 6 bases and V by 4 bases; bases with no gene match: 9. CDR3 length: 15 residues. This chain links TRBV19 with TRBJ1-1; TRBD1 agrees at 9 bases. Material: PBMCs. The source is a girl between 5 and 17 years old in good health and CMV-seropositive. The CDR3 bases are TGTGCCAGTAGTACGTACGGACAGGGGAAGGCTGAAGCTTTCTTT. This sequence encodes CASSTYGQGKAEAFF.